This is a list of T cell receptor beta chains from one sample in a study of graft-versus-host responses after intestinal transplantation. No antigens are known for them. Data came from immunoSEQ multiplex PCR; TCRdb stores just in-frame clones and leaves some out. The data contain over 90,000 clones, roughly 91% of them seen just once; the ten biggest clones take up more than 0.15%. This specimen was unstimulated CD4+ T cells sorted from spleen or lymph node cells, taken before transplant. The receptors were sampled from a human donor who was the organ donor for an intestinal transplant. Each CDR3 is given with its conserved first and last residue. A D gene is named only where the DNA matches it firmly. Some rows have no size entry. The others give once, few or many, or a class for an expanded clone.

V: TRBV4-2
J: TRBJ2-1
size: .
D: .
DNA: TGTGCCAGCAGCCAACACCCTAGAAATGAGCAGTTCTTC
CDR3: CASSQHPRNEQFF

V: TRBV25-1
J: TRBJ2-1
size: .
D: TRBD1
DNA: TGTGCCAGCGGTAGGGGGCTGTTGAATGAGCAGTTCTTC
CDR3: CASGRGLLNEQFF

V: TRBV28
J: TRBJ1-5
size: .
D: .
DNA: TGTGCCAGCAGTTCGAGTGGAGGGAAGAGGGGTCAGCCCCAGCATTTT
CDR3: CASSSSGGKRGQPQHF

V: TRBV4-1
J: TRBJ1-6
size: .
D: .
DNA: TGCGCCAGCAGCCAAGAGAGGCAGTCACCCCTCCACTTT
CDR3: CASSQERQSPLHF

V: TRBV25-1
J: TRBJ2-5
size: .
D: .
DNA: TGTGCCAGCAGTGATGGCGGCCGCGCCAAAGAGACCCAGTACTTC
CDR3: CASSDGGRAKETQYF

V: TRBV7-2
J: TRBJ1-1
size: .
D: TRBD1
DNA: TGTGCCAGCAGCCTTAACAGGGGACGAGGCGCTGAAGCTTTCTTT
CDR3: CASSLNRGRGAEAFF

V: TRBV5-4
J: TRBJ1-2
size: .
D: .
DNA: TGTGCCAGCAGCCAGACAGGAGACTATGGCTACACCTTC
CDR3: CASSQTGDYGYTF

V: TRBV4-3
J: TRBJ2-1
size: .
D: .
DNA: TGCGCCAGCAGCCAAGACTACCCCCTTGGTGAGCAGTTCTTC
CDR3: CASSQDYPLGEQFF

V: TRBV28
J: TRBJ1-5
size: .
D: .
DNA: TGTGCCAGCAGTGTTTACAATCAGCCCCAGCATTTT
CDR3: CASSVYNQPQHF

V: TRBV4-2
J: TRBJ2-3
size: .
D: TRBD2
DNA: TGTGCCAGCAGCCTCGAGCGGGGGGGAGATACGCAGTATTTT
CDR3: CASSLERGGDTQYF

V: TRBV7-7
J: TRBJ2-7
size: .
D: .
DNA: TGTGCTAGCAGCTTAGCCGTAGGAGGAGGACACGAGCAGTACTTC
CDR3: CASSLAVGGGHEQYF

V: TRBV4-1
J: TRBJ2-2
size: .
D: TRBD2
DNA: TGCGCCAGCAGCCATCTGGGACTAGCGGGGGTTAAGAGGTCCGGGGAGCTGTTTTTT
CDR3: CASSHLGLAGVKRSGELFF

V: TRBV4-1
J: TRBJ2-7
size: .
D: .
DNA: TGCGCCAGCAGCCCCCCAGTATTGATCCCCGAGCAGTACTTC
CDR3: CASSPPVLIPEQYF

V: TRBV6-1
J: TRBJ1-2
size: few
D: .
DNA: TGTGCCAGCACCTACACAGTTCCTGGCTACACCTTC
CDR3: CASTYTVPGYTF

V: TRBV27
J: TRBJ2-2
size: .
D: .
DNA: TGTGCCAGCCGCGGAGCATTGAACACCGGGGAGCTGTTTTTT
CDR3: CASRGALNTGELFF

V: TRBV5-8
J: TRBJ1-2
size: .
D: .
DNA: TGTGCCAGCAGCTTCGCAGGGGTGTATGGCTACACCTTC
CDR3: CASSFAGVYGYTF

V: TRBV7-6
J: TRBJ2-5
size: .
D: TRBD2
DNA: TGTGCCAGCAGCTTAGGGGGACTAGCAGGGGAGACCCAGTACTTC
CDR3: CASSLGGLAGETQYF

V: TRBV19
J: TRBJ2-3
size: .
D: TRBD2
DNA: TGTGCCAGTAGTTCGGGACTAGGCAGCACAGATACGCAGTATTTT
CDR3: CASSSGLGSTDTQYF

V: TRBV4-3
J: TRBJ2-3
size: .
D: .
DNA: TGCGCCAGCAGCCTCATGTCTCCTCGGACGGGGATGGATACGCAGTATTTT
CDR3: CASSLMSPRTGMDTQYF

V: TRBV11-3
J: TRBJ1-3
size: .
D: .
DNA: TGTGCCAGCAGCTTCACTTCTGGAAACACCATATATTTT
CDR3: CASSFTSGNTIYF

V: TRBV5-4
J: TRBJ2-1
size: .
D: TRBD2
DNA: TGTGCCAGCAGCCGGACTAGCGGGGTCTACAATGAGCAGTTCTTC
CDR3: CASSRTSGVYNEQFF

V: TRBV9
J: TRBJ2-7
size: .
D: .
DNA: TGTGCCAGCAGCCGCACGACAGGTGGGTTAGAGCAGTACTTC
CDR3: CASSRTTGGLEQYF

V: TRBV27
J: TRBJ1-5
size: .
D: .
DNA: TGTGCCAGCAGTTTATCGGGGCAGGGAGGTAGTCAGCCCCAGCATTTT
CDR3: CASSLSGQGGSQPQHF

V: TRBV9
J: TRBJ2-3
size: .
D: .
DNA: TGTGCCAGCAGCGTAGCAGGGAAGGGAACGACAGATACGCAGTATTTT
CDR3: CASSVAGKGTTDTQYF

V: TRBV7-9
J: TRBJ2-5
size: .
D: .
DNA: TGTGCCAGCAGCTTAGTGTTACAGGGAGGGGAGACCCAGTACTTC
CDR3: CASSLVLQGGETQYF

V: TRBV28
J: TRBJ1-4
size: few
D: .
DNA: TGTGCCAACAAAGACAGGAAGGGGGAAAAACTGTTTTTT
CDR3: CANKDRKGEKLFF

V: TRBV19
J: TRBJ1-1
size: .
D: .
DNA: TGTGCCAGTAGTATTGGCCGTTACACTGAAGCTTTCTTT
CDR3: CASSIGRYTEAFF

V: TRBV9
J: TRBJ2-1
size: .
D: .
DNA: TGTGCCAGCAGCCCCAGCGGGCCCTCCTACAATGAGCAGTTCTTC
CDR3: CASSPSGPSYNEQFF

V: TRBV5-1
J: TRBJ2-7
size: .
D: .
DNA: TGCGCCAGCAGCTTGGTACAGGGGAGGTACGAGCAGTACTTC
CDR3: CASSLVQGRYEQYF

V: TRBV14
J: TRBJ1-1
size: once
D: .
DNA: TGTGCCAGCAGCCAAGATCTCAGGGACACTGAAGCTTTCTTT
CDR3: CASSQDLRDTEAFF

V: TRBV5-1
J: TRBJ1-4
size: .
D: .
DNA: TGCGCCAGCAGCTTGGCCGCGGCAGGGAGGAATGAAAAACTGTTTTTT
CDR3: CASSLAAAGRNEKLFF

V: TRBV6-1
J: TRBJ1-2
size: .
D: .
DNA: TGTGCCAGCAGTACCTCCCAGGGTGGCTACACCTTC
CDR3: CASSTSQGGYTF

V: TRBV5-1
J: TRBJ2-6
size: .
D: .
DNA: TGCGCCAGCAGCCCTGGCACCACAGGGTCTGGGGCCAACGTCCTGACTTTC
CDR3: CASSPGTTGSGANVLTF

V: TRBV30
J: TRBJ1-1
size: once
D: .
DNA: TGTGCCTGGAGAACAGGGATGAACACTGAAGCTTTCTTT
CDR3: CAWRTGMNTEAFF

V: TRBV4-2
J: TRBJ2-4
size: .
D: .
DNA: TGTGCCAGCAGCCCCAAGAGGGCCAAAAACATTCAGTACTTC
CDR3: CASSPKRAKNIQYF

V: TRBV4-2
J: TRBJ2-3
size: .
D: .
DNA: TGTGCCAGCAGCCAGACTATACAGGGCGGACGGGTCGATACGCAGTATTTT
CDR3: CASSQTIQGGRVDTQYF

V: TRBV15
J: TRBJ1-4
size: .
D: .
DNA: TGTGCCACCGCGGGGGTATTTGGGAATGAAAAACTGTTTTTT
CDR3: CATAGVFGNEKLFF

V: TRBV30
J: TRBJ1-2
size: .
D: TRBD1
DNA: TGTGCCTGGAGTGGACAGGGTCCCCCTAACTATGGCTACACCTTC
CDR3: CAWSGQGPPNYGYTF

V: TRBV19
J: TRBJ1-2
size: .
D: TRBD1
DNA: TGTGCCAGTAGTATCGACAGGGGCTCTGGCTACACCTTC
CDR3: CASSIDRGSGYTF

V: TRBV19
J: TRBJ1-2
size: .
D: .
DNA: TGTGCCAGTCATTTTCTGGACAGTCGTGACTATGGCTACACCTTC
CDR3: CASHFLDSRDYGYTF

V: TRBV5-5
J: TRBJ1-5
size: once
D: .
DNA: TGTGCCAGCAGCTGGGGGGTCGGGGCTAGCAATCAGCCCCAGCATTTT
CDR3: CASSWGVGASNQPQHF

V: TRBV7-2
J: TRBJ2-3
size: .
D: TRBD2
DNA: TGTGCCAGCAGCGACTTTTCGGCGGGGGGGTTCACAGATACGCAGTATTTT
CDR3: CASSDFSAGGFTDTQYF

V: TRBV28
J: TRBJ2-7
size: .
D: .
DNA: TGTGCCAGCAGTTTACGACAGGGAGGTAATTACGAGCAGTACTTC
CDR3: CASSLRQGGNYEQYF

V: TRBV5-6
J: TRBJ1-2
size: .
D: .
DNA: TGTGCCAGCAGCTTGGTGGAGGGCTATGGCTACACCTTC
CDR3: CASSLVEGYGYTF

V: TRBV27
J: TRBJ1-2
size: .
D: TRBD1
DNA: TGTGCCAGCAGTAAGGACAGGGTCTATGGCTACACCTTC
CDR3: CASSKDRVYGYTF

V: TRBV11-2
J: TRBJ2-7
size: .
D: TRBD2
DNA: TGTGCCAGCAGCTTATTGCGGGGGGGGGTCTACGAGCAGTACTTC
CDR3: CASSLLRGGVYEQYF

V: TRBV5-4
J: TRBJ2-1
size: .
D: .
DNA: TGTGCCAGCAGCTCCCCTTACAATGAGCAGTTCTTC
CDR3: CASSSPYNEQFF

V: TRBV18
J: TRBJ1-2
size: .
D: .
DNA: TGTGCCAGCTCACAGGGAAGGGGCTATGGCTACACCTTC
CDR3: CASSQGRGYGYTF

V: TRBV4-3
J: TRBJ2-3
size: .
D: .
DNA: TGCGCCAGCAGCGTAGCATTCAGCACAGATACGCAGTATTTT
CDR3: CASSVAFSTDTQYF

V: TRBV10-3
J: TRBJ1-2
size: .
D: .
DNA: TGTGCCATCAGTGAGATTCAGATTAACTATGGCTACACCTTC
CDR3: CAISEIQINYGYTF

V: TRBV4-1
J: TRBJ2-7
size: .
D: TRBD2
DNA: TGCGCCAGCAGCCCCCGGGGGGGGCGGGGGACTAGCGGGTACGAGCAGTACTTC
CDR3: CASSPRGGRGTSGYEQYF